This is a list of T cell receptor beta chains from one sample in a study of blood T cell repertoires in COVID-19. Sequencing used immunoSEQ multiplex PCR; TCRdb keeps in-frame clones, though not all of them. The sample has under 400,000 clones; approximately 86% are singletons. Sequenced: PBMCs or T cells enriched from blood (not recorded which). Receptors were obtained from a woman in her thirties or forties with acute COVID-19. Both conserved end residues are part of each CDR3. The D gene is left open where the match is weak. Clone size appears in some rows only: once, few, many, or a class for an expanded clone.

J	D	V	size	DNA	CDR3
TRBJ2-3	NA	TRBV25-1	once	TGTGCCAGCAGTGAATATGACAATACGCAGTATTTT	CASSEYDNTQYF
TRBJ1-2	TRBD1	TRBV4-3	few	TGCGCCAGCAGCTACGGACAGGGGGTTAACTATGGCTACACCTTC	CASSYGQGVNYGYTF
TRBJ2-1	NA	TRBV21-1	NA	TGTGCCAGCAGCAAAAAGGGGCTGCGGTTGGAAGAAGCGAATGAGCAGTTCTTC	CASSKKGLRLEEANEQFF
TRBJ1-1	NA	TRBV6-5	NA	TGTGCCAGCAGTTACTCGCAGGTAATGAACACTGAAGCTTTCTTT	CASSYSQVMNTEAFF
TRBJ2-5	TRBD1	TRBV18	NA	TGTGCCAGCTCACCACCGGGACAGGGCCCCCAGTACTTC	CASSPPGQGPQYF
TRBJ1-4	TRBD1	TRBV29-1	NA	TGCAGCGGGACAGGGGGGAGTAGTGAAAAACTGTTTTTT	CSGTGGSSEKLFF
TRBJ1-2	TRBD1	TRBV2	NA	TGTGCCAGCAGTACCGGGACAGGGGTGGGTGGCTACACCTTC	CASSTGTGVGGYTF
TRBJ2-7	TRBD2	TRBV28	NA	TGTGCCAGCCCCCCCCAGCGGGGGCCGTCCGACGAGCAGTACTTC	CASPPQRGPSDEQYF
TRBJ1-1	TRBD1	TRBV6-5	NA	TGTGCCAGCAGAGCAGCAGGGGGTATGAACACTGAAGCTTTCTTT	CASRAAGGMNTEAFF
TRBJ1-1	TRBD1	TRBV28	NA	TGTGCCAGCAGGACAGGGGGCCTGAACACTGAAGCTTTCTTT	CASRTGGLNTEAFF
TRBJ2-5	NA	TRBV5-1	NA	TGCGCCAGCAGCTTGGGGAAGGGGCAAGAGACCCAGTACTTC	CASSLGKGQETQYF
TRBJ1-3	TRBD1	TRBV28	few	TGTGCCAGCAGTTTATGGCCCGGGGACAGAGGAGGAAACACCATATATTTT	CASSLWPGDRGGNTIYF
TRBJ1-6	NA	TRBV18	NA	TGTGCCAGCTCCCGGACAGCCTCCTATAATTCACCCCTCCACTTT	CASSRTASYNSPLHF
TRBJ1-1	NA	TRBV4-3	NA	TGCGCCAGCAGCCCCAGGACTGATGGCGCTGAAGCTTTCTTT	CASSPRTDGAEAFF
TRBJ2-7	NA	TRBV5-1	once	TGCGCCAGCAGCTTAGCCGGAGGGGATTCCTACGAGCAGTACTTC	CASSLAGGDSYEQYF
TRBJ1-2	NA	TRBV6-5	NA	TGTGCCAGCAGTTTCCACAGGGACTATGGCTACACCTTC	CASSFHRDYGYTF
TRBJ2-7	NA	TRBV10-2	NA	TGCGCCAGCGGCCGACAGGAATCAGGCGAGCAGTACTTC	CASGRQESGEQYF
TRBJ2-1	TRBD2	TRBV19	NA	TGTGCCAGTAGTCCCTGGACTAGCGGCTACAATGAGCAGTTCTTC	CASSPWTSGYNEQFF
TRBJ1-5	TRBD1	TRBV27	NA	TGTGCCAGCAGTGAAAGACAGGGGTATCAGCCCCAGCATTTT	CASSERQGYQPQHF
TRBJ1-4	TRBD1	TRBV11-2	NA	TGTGCCAGCAGCTTCGGACAGGGCCGAACTAATGAAAAACTGTTTTTT	CASSFGQGRTNEKLFF
TRBJ2-5	TRBD1	TRBV6-5	NA	TGTGCCAGCAGTCCGGGACAGGGGGATTTAGAGACCCAGTACTTC	CASSPGQGDLETQYF
TRBJ2-7	TRBD1	TRBV19	NA	TGTGCCAGTAGATTCACAGGGGGATCCTACGAGCAGTACTTC	CASRFTGGSYEQYF
TRBJ2-1	NA	TRBV9	NA	TGTGCCAGCAGCCAAGGGACAACCATTTACAATGAGCAGTTCTTC	CASSQGTTIYNEQFF
TRBJ2-1	TRBD2	TRBV7-2	NA	TGTGCCAGCAGCTTAGATGCTGGACTAGGCAATGAGCAGTTCTTC	CASSLDAGLGNEQFF
TRBJ2-4	NA	TRBV5-6	NA	TGTGCCAGCAGCTTGTTGCAGGGCTTGAGAGCCAAAAACATTCAGTACTTC	CASSLLQGLRAKNIQYF
TRBJ2-5	TRBD1	TRBV7-3	NA	TGTGCCAGCAGCTTACAGGGGACAGGGCAAGAGACCCAGTACTTC	CASSLQGTGQETQYF
TRBJ2-3	NA	TRBV27	NA	TGTGCCAGCAGTTTGGGTTGGGGGCGCACAGATACGCAGTATTTT	CASSLGWGRTDTQYF
TRBJ2-5	NA	TRBV28	NA	TGTGCCAGCCTTGAGGCGGGACAAGAGACCCAGTACTTC	CASLEAGQETQYF
TRBJ1-2	TRBD1	TRBV19	NA	TGTGCCAGTAGTATGGGGGACAGGGCTATTGGCTACACCTTC	CASSMGDRAIGYTF
TRBJ2-5	TRBD2	TRBV7-2	NA	TGTGCCAGCAGCTTTGGGAGGGAAGAGACCCAGTACTTC	CASSFGREETQYF
TRBJ2-7	NA	TRBV4-1	NA	TGCGCCAGCAGCCAAGTTGAGGGTTTCCACGAGCAGTACTTC	CASSQVEGFHEQYF
TRBJ2-7	NA	TRBV28	NA	TGTGCCAGCAGTTCCCGCGTATACGAGCAGTACTTC	CASSSRVYEQYF
TRBJ2-5	NA	TRBV25-1	NA	TGTGCCAGCAGCCGGGGGTTCCAAGAGACCCAGTACTTC	CASSRGFQETQYF
TRBJ1-2	NA	TRBV5-1	NA	TGCGCCAGCAGCTTGGGAGGAGGGGAAACTAACTATGGCTACACCTTC	CASSLGGGETNYGYTF